This T cell receptor (beta chain) stems from a study of Graves' ophthalmopathy and Graves' hyperthyroidism. Turning to the study itself: Before any treatment, peripheral blood was taken at the initial diagnosis.

Scientists amplified the TCR beta CDR3 regions from RNA transcripts. HTBI-primed first-round RT-PCR preceded second-round multiplex PCR. TCRdb analysed the multiplex PCR reads with MiXCR anew, one entry per CDR3 protein. Of about 640,000 distinct CDR3 sequences listed, just over 40% are singletons. A few counts support this clonotype. PBMCs were isolated by Ficoll-Paque density gradient centrifugation, using 7.5 to 10 ml of fresh peripheral blood as the starting material. Specimen: peripheral blood. This TCR was recovered from an adult man with Graves' ophthalmopathy.

The DNA of the CDR3 is TGTGCCAGCAGCTTACGCGGGCCGGGCGATGAGCAGTTCTTC. Amino acids: CASSLRGPGDEQFF. The V and J genes are TRBV7-6 and TRBJ2-1; TRBD2 might be the D (5 bases). There are 14 residues in the CDR3. Germline CDR1 SGHVS, CDR2 FNYEAQ. The germline V and J ends were trimmed by 2 bases and 8 bases, with 13 bases remaining between them. Looking up the rest from reference TRBV7-6 and TRBJ2-1 gives the full variable domain: GAGVSQSPRYKVTKRGQDVALRCDPISGHVSLYWYRQALGQGPEFLTYFNYEAQQDKSGLPNDRFSAERPEGSISTLTIQRTEQRDSAMYRCASSLRGPGDEQFFGPGTRLTVL.